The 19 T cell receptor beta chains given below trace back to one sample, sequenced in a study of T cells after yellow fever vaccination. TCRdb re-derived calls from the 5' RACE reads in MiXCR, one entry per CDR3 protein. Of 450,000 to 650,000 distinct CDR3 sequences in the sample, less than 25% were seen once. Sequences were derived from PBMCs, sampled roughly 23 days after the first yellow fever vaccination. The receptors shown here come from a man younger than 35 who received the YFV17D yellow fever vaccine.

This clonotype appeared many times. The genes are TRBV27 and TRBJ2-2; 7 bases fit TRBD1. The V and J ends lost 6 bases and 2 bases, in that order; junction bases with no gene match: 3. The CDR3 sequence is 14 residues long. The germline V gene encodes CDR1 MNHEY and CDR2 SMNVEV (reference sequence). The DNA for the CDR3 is TGTGCCAGCAGGGGGACAGCTAACACCGGGGAGCTGTTTTTT. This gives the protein CASRGTANTGELFF.

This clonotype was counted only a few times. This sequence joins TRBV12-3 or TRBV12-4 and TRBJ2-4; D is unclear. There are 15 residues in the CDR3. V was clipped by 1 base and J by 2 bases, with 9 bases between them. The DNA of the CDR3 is TGTGCCAGCAGTTTAGGAGGAGTCCCCAAAAACATTCAGTACTTC. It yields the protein CASSLGGVPKNIQYF.

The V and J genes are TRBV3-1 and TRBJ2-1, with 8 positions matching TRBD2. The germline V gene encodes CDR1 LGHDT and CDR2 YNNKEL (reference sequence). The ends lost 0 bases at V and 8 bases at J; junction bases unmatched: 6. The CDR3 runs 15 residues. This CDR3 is CASSQDTSGGDEQFF. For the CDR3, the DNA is TGTGCCAGCAGCCAAGATACCAGCGGGGGCGATGAGCAGTTCTTC.

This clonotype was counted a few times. The CDR3 reads CSARARPSYNEQFF. For the CDR3, the DNA is TGCAGTGCTAGAGCCCGGCCATCCTACAATGAGCAGTTCTTC. This chain joins TRBV20-1 and TRBJ2-1; D gene ambiguous. The CDR3 totals 14 residues. Trimming took off 1 base at V and 1 base at J, with 8 bases between the two ends. Germline values: CDR1 DFQATT, CDR2 SNEGSKA (reference sequence).

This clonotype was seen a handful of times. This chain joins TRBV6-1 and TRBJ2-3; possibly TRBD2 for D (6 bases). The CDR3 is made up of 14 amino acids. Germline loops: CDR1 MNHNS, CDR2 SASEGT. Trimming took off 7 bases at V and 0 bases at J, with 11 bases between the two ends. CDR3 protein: CASKPGGSTDTQYF. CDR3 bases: TGTGCCAGCAAACCCGGGGGTAGCACAGATACGCAGTATTTT.

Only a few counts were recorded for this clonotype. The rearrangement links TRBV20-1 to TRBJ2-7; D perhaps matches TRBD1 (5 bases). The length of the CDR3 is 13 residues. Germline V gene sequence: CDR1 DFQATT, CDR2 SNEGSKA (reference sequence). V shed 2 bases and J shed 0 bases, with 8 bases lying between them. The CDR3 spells CSARKGISYEQYF. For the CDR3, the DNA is TGCAGTGCTAGAAAGGGGATCTCCTACGAGCAGTACTTC.

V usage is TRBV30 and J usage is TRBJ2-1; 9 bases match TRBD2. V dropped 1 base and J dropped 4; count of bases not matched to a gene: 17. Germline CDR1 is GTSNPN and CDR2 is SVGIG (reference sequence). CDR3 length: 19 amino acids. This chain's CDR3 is CAWSEAPSARGGRYNEQFF. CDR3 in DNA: TGTGCCTGGAGTGAAGCCCCTTCTGCGCGGGGGGGGAGATACAATGAGCAGTTCTTC.

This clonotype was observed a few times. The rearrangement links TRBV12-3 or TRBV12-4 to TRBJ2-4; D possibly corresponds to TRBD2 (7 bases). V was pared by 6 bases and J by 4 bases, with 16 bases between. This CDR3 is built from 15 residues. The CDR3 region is CASSRRGGLKNIQYF. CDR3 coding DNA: TGTGCCAGCAGCCGGAGGGGGGGGTTGAAAAACATTCAGTACTTC.

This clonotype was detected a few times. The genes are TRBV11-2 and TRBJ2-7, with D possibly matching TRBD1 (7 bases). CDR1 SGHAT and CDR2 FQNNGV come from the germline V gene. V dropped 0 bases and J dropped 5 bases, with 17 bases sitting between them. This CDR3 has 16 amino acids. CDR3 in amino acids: CASSLDRGTVGHEQYF. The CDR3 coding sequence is TGTGCCAGCAGCTTAGATCGGGGGACAGTTGGCCACGAGCAGTACTTC.

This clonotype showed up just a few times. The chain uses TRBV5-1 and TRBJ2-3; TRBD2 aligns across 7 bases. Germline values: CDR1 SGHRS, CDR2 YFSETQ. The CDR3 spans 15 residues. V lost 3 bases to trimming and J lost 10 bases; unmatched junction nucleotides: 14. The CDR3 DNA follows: TGCGCCAGCAGCTCCATCGGCAGTGGTCTAGCGGCGCAGTATTTT. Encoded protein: CASSSIGSGLAAQYF.

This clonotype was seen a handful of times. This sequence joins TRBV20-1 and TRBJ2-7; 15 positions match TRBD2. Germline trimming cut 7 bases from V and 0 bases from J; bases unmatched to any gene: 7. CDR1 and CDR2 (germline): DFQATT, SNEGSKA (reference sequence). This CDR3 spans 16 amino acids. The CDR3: CSVMGLAGGSSYEQYV. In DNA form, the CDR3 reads TGCAGTGTAATGGGACTAGCGGGGGGAAGCTCCTACGAGCAGTACGTC.

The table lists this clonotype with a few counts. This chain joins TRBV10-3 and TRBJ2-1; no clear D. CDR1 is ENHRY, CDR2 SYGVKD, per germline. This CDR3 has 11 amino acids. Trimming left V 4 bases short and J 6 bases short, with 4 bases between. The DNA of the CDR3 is TGTGCCATCAGTGCGCTCAATGAGCAGTTCTTC. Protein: CAISALNEQFF.

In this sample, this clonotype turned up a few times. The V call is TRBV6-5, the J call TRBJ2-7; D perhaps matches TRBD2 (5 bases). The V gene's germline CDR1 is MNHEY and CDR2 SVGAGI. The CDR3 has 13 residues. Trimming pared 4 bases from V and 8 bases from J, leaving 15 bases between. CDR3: CASSFSGMGKQYF. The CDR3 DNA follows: TGTGCCAGCAGTTTTTCGGGGATGGGTAAGCAGTACTTC.

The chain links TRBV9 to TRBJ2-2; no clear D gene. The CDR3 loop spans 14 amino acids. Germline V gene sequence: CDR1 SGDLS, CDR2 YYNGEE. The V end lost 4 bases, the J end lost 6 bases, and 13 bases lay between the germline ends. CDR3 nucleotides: TGTGCCAGCAGCTACCGAAGGGATGCCGGGGAGCTGTTTTTT. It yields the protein CASSYRRDAGELFF.

The CDR3 here is CASKTGNTGELFF. The CDR3 DNA sequence: TGCGCCAGCAAAACGGGGAACACCGGGGAGCTGTTTTTT. The chain links TRBV10-2 to TRBJ2-2; unclear D gene. CDR1 WSHSY and CDR2 SAAADI come from the germline V gene. The CDR3 is 13 residues long. V dropped 7 bases and J dropped 1 base, with 7 bases sitting between them.

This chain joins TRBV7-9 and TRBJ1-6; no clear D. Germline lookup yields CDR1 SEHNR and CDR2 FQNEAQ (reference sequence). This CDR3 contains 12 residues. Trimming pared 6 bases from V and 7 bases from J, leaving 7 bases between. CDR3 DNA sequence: TGTGCCAGCAGGCGACAAAATTCACCCCTCCACTTT. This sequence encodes CASRRQNSPLHF.

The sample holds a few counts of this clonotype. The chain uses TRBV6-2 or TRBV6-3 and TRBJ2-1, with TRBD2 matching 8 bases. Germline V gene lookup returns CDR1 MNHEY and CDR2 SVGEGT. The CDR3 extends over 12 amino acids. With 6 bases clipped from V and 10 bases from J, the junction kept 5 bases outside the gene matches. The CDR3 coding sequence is TGTGCCAGCAGCACAACTAGCGGAGAGCAGTTCTTC. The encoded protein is CASSTTSGEQFF.

The CDR3 spells CASSNGGLAGREQYF. CDR3 sequence (DNA): TGTGCCAGCAGCAACGGGGGACTAGCGGGCCGAGAGCAGTACTTC. The chain uses TRBV11-3 and TRBJ2-7, with 12 bases that match TRBD2. Trimming took 5 bases from V and 7 from J; bases not matched to a gene: 9. There are 15 residues in the CDR3. The germline CDR1 and CDR2 sequences are SGHNT and YENEEA.

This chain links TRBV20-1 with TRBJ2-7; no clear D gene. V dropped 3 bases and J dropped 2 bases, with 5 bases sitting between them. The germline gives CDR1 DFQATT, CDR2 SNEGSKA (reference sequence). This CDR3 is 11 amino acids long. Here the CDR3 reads CSARETYEQYF. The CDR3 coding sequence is TGCAGTGCTAGGGAAACCTACGAGCAGTACTTC.